This T cell receptor beta chain was obtained from a study of control samples from healthy donors and cancer patients. The V segment lost 4 bases and the J segment 2 bases; nucleotides outside the gene matches: 8. In germline, CDR1 is SNHLY, CDR2 FYNNEI. This CDR3 has 16 amino acids. Clones were sequenced by immunoSEQ multiplex PCR, and TCRdb holds only the in-frame ones, with some missing. The sample holds 48,000 or so clones, approximately 93% seen once. This chain connects TRBV2 to TRBJ2-3, with 8 bases that match TRBD2. The source of this sequence is a woman aged 45-65 years with head and neck cancer. The material sequenced was PBMCs. The CDR3 DNA sequence: TGTGCCAGCAGTGTGGGAGCGGGGGCATACACAGATACGCAGTATTTT. Residues: CASSVGAGAYTDTQYF.